This TCR beta chain was obtained from a study of Ad26.COV2.S vaccination and SARS-CoV-2 variants. Study-level information: In the COV1001 trial, the donor was in the Ad26.COV2.S arm. Once or twice, 56 days apart, Ad26.COV2.S was delivered intramuscularly. Study observations and caveats: Among vaccine recipients, spike-specific TCR breadth exceeded that of placebo recipients.

The CDR3 has 11 residues. CDR1 and CDR2 from the germline V gene are MNHEY and SVGAGI. V shed 6 bases and J shed 2 bases, with 4 bases lying between them. Described treatment: around 19 received Ad26.COV2.S at low or high dose, single or two shots; 5 received placebo; per-sample allocation not given. Following the first vaccine or placebo injection, samples were taken on day 63. About this clone itself: Its antigen is unidentified. The identical CDR3 is also encoded by other nucleotide sequences in the sample.

The repertoire was sequenced with immunoSEQ multiplex PCR; TCRdb's copy has only in-frame clones and lacks some. The data contain fewer than 500,000 clones, roughly 90% of them singletons. This receptor was obtained from a person between 18 and 60 years old who received the Ad26.COV2.S COVID-19 vaccine or a placebo. The chain combines TRBV6-5 with TRBJ1-1; no definite D call. Material: peripheral blood, obtained in a trial of Ad26.COV2.S vaccine versus placebo. The CDR3 is CASRVNTEAFF. CDR3 nucleotides: TGTGCCAGCAGAGTAAACACTGAAGCTTTCTTT.